Described below is a single TCR beta chain sequence and its context. As yet, its antigen is unknown. This sample stems from a study of beta chain features in type 1 diabetes. Whole-study findings and limits: Shortening of TCRB CDR3s, moderate but significant, appeared in all four CD4+ subsets of Type 1 diabetes patients.

CDR1 LNHDA and CDR2 SQIVND come from the germline V gene (reference sequence). This CDR3 contains 14 residues. The V gene lost 2 bases and the J gene lost 5 bases, with 12 bases spanning the gap. Expressed TCRB transcripts were sequenced because the isolated RNA had all been reverse transcribed beforehand. Clones were read by immunoSEQ multiplex PCR, and TCRdb kept only the in-frame ones, dropping some. The sample includes fewer than 350,000 clones, about 15% of them seen just once. Sequenced: naive CD4+ T cells from blood. The chain is built from TRBV19 and TRBJ1-1; no definite D call. The TCR comes from a man younger than 35 with type 1 diabetes. The CDR3 bases are TGTGCCAGTAGTATATATGGCTCCTTAACTGAAGCTTTCTTT. Translating it yields CASSIYGSLTEAFF.